The 30 T cell receptor beta chains below all came from one sample that was sequenced in a study of cytomegalovirus exposure and HLA in healthy donors. The PCR had 60 Vbeta and 13 Jbeta primers. This table comes from immunoSEQ multiplex PCR, and its TCRdb copy is limited to in-frame clones, with some not included. The sample records some 92,000 clones, roughly 84% being singletons. The sequenced sample was PBMCs. The receptors were sampled from a man aged 25 to 40 in good health and CMV-seronegative.

V is TRBV5-5 and J is TRBJ2-5; 10 nucleotides match TRBD1. CDR1 is SGHKS, CDR2 YYEKEE, per germline (reference sequence). V shed 4 bases, J shed 1 base, and the junction held 1 base outside the gene matches. This CDR3 is 14 amino acids long. In nucleotides, the CDR3 is TGTGCCAGCAGCCGGACAGGGGGCCAAGAGACCCAGTACTTC. It translates to CASSRTGGQETQYF. Full variable domain (missing parts from reference TRBV5-5 and TRBJ2-5): DAGVTQSPTHLIKTRGQQVTLRCSPISGHKSVSWYQQVLGQGPQFIFQYYEKEERGRGNFPDRFSARQFPNYSSELNVNALLLGDSALYLCASSRTGGQETQYFGPGTRLLVL.

The V call is TRBV10-3, the J call TRBJ2-7, with 8 bases identical to TRBD1. Trimming removed 6 bases from V and 6 bases from J; junction bases left unmatched: 10. The CDR3 has 14 amino acids. From germline, CDR1 is ENHRY and CDR2 SYGVKD. CDR3 sequence: CAISDGRGQGEQYF. The DNA for the CDR3 is TGTGCCATCAGCGACGGCAGGGGGCAGGGCGAGCAGTACTTC.

V and J are TRBV4-2 and TRBJ2-6; 7 bases fit TRBD1. This CDR3 has 19 amino acids. V lost 3 bases to trimming and J lost 4 bases; unmatched junction nucleotides: 15. Germline V gene sequence: CDR1 LGHNA, CDR2 YNFKEQ. DNA of the CDR3: TGTGCCAGCAGCCACTCCCTGGGACGGGACAGTGCCGGGGCCAACGTCCTGACTTTC. The encoded protein is CASSHSLGRDSAGANVLTF.

The chain joins TRBV29-1 to TRBJ1-2; 11 positions agree with TRBD1. CDR1 and CDR2 (germline): SQVTM, ANQGSEA. The J segment lost 4 bases and the V segment lost 4 bases, leaving 2 bases of the junction unmatched. There are 13 residues in the CDR3. The CDR3 region is CSVGDRGTYGYTF. In DNA, the CDR3 is TGCAGCGTTGGGGACAGGGGGACCTATGGCTACACCTTC.

This chain connects TRBV11-1 to TRBJ1-2, with 7 bases matching TRBD1. Germline values: CDR1 SGHAT, CDR2 FQDESV (reference sequence). The CDR3 extends over 14 amino acids. Trimming cost V 5 bases and J 4 bases; bases outside gene matches: 7. The CDR3 spells CASSPRQGRYGYTF. The CDR3, as DNA: TGTGCCAGCAGCCCCCGACAGGGCCGCTATGGCTACACCTTC.

The count of this clone is one. This rearrangement joins TRBV10-3 to TRBJ2-7; perhaps TRBD1 as D (6 bases). CDR3 length: 15 amino acids. Germline CDR1 is ENHRY and CDR2 is SYGVKD. Between the trimmed V and J ends, which lost 5 bases and 7 bases, there was a span of 21 bases. This CDR3 reads CAISPSRDTKGEQYF. The CDR3 coding sequence is TGTGCCATCAGTCCCTCCCGGGACACCAAGGGGGAGCAGTACTTC.

The chain is built from TRBV13 and TRBJ1-1; TRBD1 agrees at 9 bases. J gave up 5 bases and V 5 bases, and 9 bases lay outside the gene matches. The length of the CDR3 is 15 residues. Germline lookup yields CDR1 PRHDT and CDR2 FYEKMQ (reference sequence). DNA for the CDR3: TGTGCCAGCAGCATAGAGGGACAGGGTACGACTGAAGCTTTCTTT. Protein sequence: CASSIEGQGTTEAFF.

The V call is TRBV28, the J call TRBJ2-1; D remains ambiguous. The CDR3 has 12 amino acids. V was shortened by 4 bases and J by 7 bases, with 8 bases between the two germline ends. Germline lookup yields CDR1 MDHEN and CDR2 SYDVKM. The CDR3 region has the DNA TGTGCCAGCAGTTCTACGCGGAATGAGCAGTTCTTC. This translates into CASSSTRNEQFF.

This clone showed up just a few times. The chain joins TRBV27 to TRBJ1-1; a possible D gene is TRBD1 (6 bases). The CDR3 sequence is 14 residues long. Per germline, CDR1 MNHEY and CDR2 SMNVEV (reference sequence). With 2 bases removed from V and 4 bases from J, the gap between germline ends came to 11 bases. CDR3 in DNA: TGTGCCAGCAGTTTAGGGGGCGCGGGCACTGAAGCTTTCTTT. Its translation is CASSLGGAGTEAFF.

The genes are TRBV5-1 and TRBJ2-1; TRBD2 aligns across 10 bases. CDR1 and CDR2 from the germline V gene are SGHRS and YFSETQ. The CDR3 has 17 residues. Trimming removed 0 bases from V and 4 bases from J; junction bases left unmatched: 7. CDR3: CASSLAEASGGYNEQFF. The DNA for the CDR3 is TGCGCCAGCAGCTTGGCCGAGGCTAGCGGGGGATACAATGAGCAGTTCTTC. Variable domain in full (rest from reference TRBV5-1 and TRBJ2-1): KAGVTQTPRYLIKTRGQQVTLSCSPISGHRSVSWYQQTPGQGLQFLFEYFSETQRNKGNFPGRFSGRQFSNSRSEMNVSTLELGDSALYLCASSLAEASGGYNEQFFGPGTRLTVL.

The chain joins TRBV5-1 to TRBJ2-7; possible D gene TRBD1, 6 bases. The CDR3 spans 14 residues. CDR1 SGHRS and CDR2 YFSETQ come from the germline V gene. The V end was cut by 2 bases, the J end by 3 bases, with 12 bases between. The DNA of the CDR3 is TGCGCCAGCAGCTTACCGACAGGTGGCTACGAGCAGTACTTC. Amino acids: CASSLPTGGYEQYF.

This clone was counted a single time. V usage is TRBV6-5 and J usage is TRBJ2-7; tentatively, D is TRBD2 (5 bases). The V end lost 0 bases, the J end lost 4 bases, and 13 bases lay between the germline ends. This CDR3 has 15 amino acids. Germline V gives CDR1 MNHEY, CDR2 SVGAGI. Here the CDR3 DNA reads TGTGCCAGCAGTTACTCGGCGGTCGGGGTATACGAGCAGTACTTC. Amino acid sequence: CASSYSAVGVYEQYF.

The rearrangement links TRBV7-2 to TRBJ1-1; D is ambiguous. The CDR3 totals 12 residues. Per the germline V gene, CDR1 is SGHTA and CDR2 is FQGNSA. V was clipped by 1 base and J by 7 bases, with 7 bases between them. CDR3 DNA sequence: TGTGCCAGCAGCTTAGACGAGGGTGAAGCTTTCTTT. Translating gives CASSLDEGEAFF.

J is TRBJ1-1 and V is TRBV28; D uncertain. The germline V gene encodes CDR1 MDHEN and CDR2 SYDVKM. The V end was cut by 5 bases, the J end by 4 bases, with 11 bases between. The CDR3 runs 13 residues. This chain's CDR3 is CASSPPYTTEAFF. CDR3 DNA: TGTGCCAGCAGTCCCCCCTATACCACTGAAGCTTTCTTT.

The chain employs TRBV5-1 and TRBJ2-5, with D tentatively TRBD2 (5 bases). Between the trimmed V and J ends, which lost 0 bases and 1 base, there was a span of 13 bases. Per germline, CDR1 SGHRS and CDR2 YFSETQ. CDR3 length: 16 residues. This chain's CDR3 is CASSLASGPTQETQYF. In DNA, the CDR3 is TGCGCCAGCAGCTTGGCCAGCGGACCTACCCAAGAGACCCAGTACTTC. The whole variable domain, filled in from reference TRBV5-1 and TRBJ2-5, reads KAGVTQTPRYLIKTRGQQVTLSCSPISGHRSVSWYQQTPGQGLQFLFEYFSETQRNKGNFPGRFSGRQFSNSRSEMNVSTLELGDSALYLCASSLASGPTQETQYFGPGTRLLVL.

This chain connects TRBV29-1 to TRBJ1-2, with 7 bases lining up with TRBD1. This CDR3 comprises 12 residues. V lost 4 bases to trimming and J lost 4 bases; unmatched junction nucleotides: 3. Looked up from germline, CDR1 is SQVTM and CDR2 is ANQGSEA. CDR3: CSVGGTVYGYTF. CDR3 DNA sequence: TGCAGCGTTGGCGGGACAGTCTATGGCTACACCTTC.

The chain uses TRBV5-1 and TRBJ1-5; possible D gene TRBD1, 5 bases. Trimming stripped 1 base from V and 0 bases from J, with 11 bases between. CDR1 and CDR2 (germline): SGHRS, YFSETQ. This CDR3 contains 16 residues. The CDR3 coding sequence is TGCGCCAGCAGCTTGCTGGGGCCGGATAGCAATCAGCCCCAGCATTTT. As protein: CASSLLGPDSNQPQHF.

The chain recombines TRBV4-3 with TRBJ2-7; 12 nucleotides match TRBD2. The germline V gene encodes CDR1 LGHNA and CDR2 YSLEER. V trimming: 4 bases; J trimming: 1 base; junction bases outside the gene matches: 5. The CDR3 extends over 16 amino acids. The CDR3 sequence is CASSPTTSGGSYEQYF. Here the CDR3 DNA reads TGCGCCAGCAGCCCCACGACTAGCGGGGGTTCCTACGAGCAGTACTTC.

V and J are TRBV27 and TRBJ1-2; 7 positions match TRBD1. Germline lookup yields CDR1 MNHEY and CDR2 SMNVEV (reference sequence). This CDR3 has 13 amino acids. Trimming cost V 6 bases and J 3 bases; bases outside gene matches: 4. CDR3 sequence (DNA): TGTGCCAGCAGCCTAGGACAGGACTATGGCTACACCTTC. Protein: CASSLGQDYGYTF.

The rearrangement joins TRBV4-3 to TRBJ2-7; 8 bases fit TRBD2. The J segment lost 1 base and the V segment lost 3 bases, leaving 8 bases of the junction unmatched. CDR1 and CDR2 from the germline V gene are LGHNA and YSLEER. CDR3 size: 16 residues. In nucleotides, the CDR3 is TGCGCCAGCAGCCACGACAGCGGGGGCTTATCCTACGAGCAGTACTTC. This translates into CASSHDSGGLSYEQYF.

This chain uses TRBV5-6 with TRBJ1-2, with TRBD1 matching 8 bases. Per the germline V gene, CDR1 is SGHDT and CDR2 is YYEEEE. After removal of 3 bases from V and 8 bases from J, the junction contained 6 bases not matched to a gene. The length of the CDR3 is 13 residues. DNA for the CDR3: TGTGCCAGCAGCTACTCCGGGACAGGAGGCTACACCTTC. Translated, it gives CASSYSGTGGYTF.

The genes are TRBV4-1 and TRBJ2-7, with D maybe TRBD2 (8 bases). Germline V gene lookup returns CDR1 MGHRA and CDR2 YSYEKL. The CDR3 has 16 residues. V lost 3 bases, J lost 6 bases, and 21 bases lay in between. CDR3: CASSHPGGGQLFEQYF. The CDR3 DNA sequence: TGCGCCAGCAGCCACCCCGGGGGGGGACAGCTTTTCGAGCAGTACTTC.

A single count supports this clone. The rearrangement links TRBV7-9 to TRBJ2-1; possibly TRBD2 for D (6 bases). The CDR3 length is 14 residues. Per the germline V gene, CDR1 is SEHNR and CDR2 is FQNEAQ (reference sequence). Trimming took 5 bases from V and 5 from J, leaving 13 bases between them. This chain's CDR3 is CASSTGLIHNEQFF. CDR3 coding DNA: TGTGCCAGCAGCACAGGACTAATCCACAATGAGCAGTTCTTC.

This chain connects TRBV5-1 to TRBJ1-1, with a possible D match to TRBD1 (6 bases). The CDR3 runs 14 residues. The V end was cut by 1 base, the J end by 1 base, with 8 bases between. Per germline, CDR1 SGHRS and CDR2 YFSETQ. CDR3 nucleotides: TGCGCCAGCAGCTTGATAGGGGGGAACACTGAAGCTTTCTTT. Its translation is CASSLIGGNTEAFF.

V and J are TRBV5-1 and TRBJ1-1, with D unresolved. Trimming removed 0 bases at V and 1 base at J, with 4 bases between. Germline CDR1 reads SGHRS; CDR2 reads YFSETQ. This CDR3 has 13 residues. CDR3 loop: CASSLAKNTEAFF. Written as DNA, the CDR3 is TGCGCCAGCAGCTTGGCAAAGAACACTGAAGCTTTCTTT.

This clone came up a few times. This CDR3 reads CASSQRTGYSPLHF. The CDR3, as DNA: TGTGCCAGCAGCCAGAGGACAGGGTATTCACCCCTCCACTTT. The rearrangement joins TRBV6-6 to TRBJ1-6; 8 bases line up with TRBD1. V gave up 6 bases and J gave up 8 bases; unmatched junction bases: 6. The CDR3 consists of 14 residues. The germline CDR1 and CDR2 sequences are MNHNY and SVGAGI (reference sequence).

This clone has only a few counts. V gene TRBV25-1 combines with J gene TRBJ2-6; a weak D match, TRBD1 (5 bases). With 6 bases removed from V and 0 bases from J, the gap between germline ends came to 12 bases. This CDR3 comprises 16 residues. Germline loops: CDR1 MGHDK, CDR2 SYGVNS. The CDR3 protein is CASSPRGDSGANVLTF. The CDR3 nucleotides read TGTGCCAGCAGCCCAAGGGGTGACTCTGGGGCCAACGTCCTGACTTTC.

In the case of this clone: The junction and the germline gene differ at one end; a read error may be behind it. Other DNA sequences in the same sample also yield this CDR3. The J gene is TRBJ1-6, the V gene TRBV30; 7 bases agree with TRBD1. The CDR3 length is 16 residues. Germline CDR1 is GTSNPN and CDR2 is SVGIG (reference sequence). The CDR3 nucleotides read TGTGCCTGGAGTCAACCGGGACAGCCTTATAATTCCCCCCTCCACTTT. Translating it yields CAWSQPGQPYNSPLHF.

This chain connects TRBV2 to TRBJ1-5; no firm D call. Trimming stripped 7 bases from V and 3 bases from J, with 10 bases between. This CDR3 has 13 amino acids. Germline-derived CDR1 and CDR2 are SNHLY and FYNNEI. The CDR3 reads CASTTEINQPQHF. CDR3 coding DNA: TGTGCCAGCACTACAGAAATCAATCAGCCCCAGCATTTT.

The chain recombines TRBV5-4 with TRBJ2-7; tentative D call: TRBD2 (7 bases). Per the germline V gene, CDR1 is SGHNT and CDR2 is YYREEE (reference sequence). This CDR3 has 14 amino acids. Trimming removed 0 bases at V and 7 bases at J, with 14 bases between. This chain's CDR3 is CASSLEGGVGEQYF. The CDR3 DNA follows: TGTGCCAGCAGCTTGGAGGGGGGGGTAGGGGAGCAGTACTTC.